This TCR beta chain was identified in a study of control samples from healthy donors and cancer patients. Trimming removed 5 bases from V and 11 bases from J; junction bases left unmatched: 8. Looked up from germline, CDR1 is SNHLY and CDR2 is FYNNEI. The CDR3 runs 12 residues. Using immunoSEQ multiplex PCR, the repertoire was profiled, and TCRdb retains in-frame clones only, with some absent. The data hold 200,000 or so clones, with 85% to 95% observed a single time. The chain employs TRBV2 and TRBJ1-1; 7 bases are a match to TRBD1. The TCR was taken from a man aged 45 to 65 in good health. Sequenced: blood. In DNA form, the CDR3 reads TGTGCCAGCAGTAGACCGGGACAGAGGGCTTTCTTT. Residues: CASSRPGQRAFF.